This TCR beta chain was sequenced during a study of cytomegalovirus exposure and HLA in healthy donors. Study-level findings and limits: TCR clusters originating in the first cohort tended to co-occur in the 110 or so validation repertoires, according to a later analysis. The classifier reportedly diagnosed cytomegalovirus status with high sensitivity and specificity.

The ends were cut back, 0 bases at V and 1 base at J, with 8 bases in the middle. Per the germline V gene, CDR1 is SQVTM and CDR2 is ANQGSEA. This CDR3 is 14 amino acids long. Among the 120 subjects of the validation cohort, separate from the approximately 700-subject first cohort, were the donors. The data were produced by immunoSEQ multiplex PCR, yet TCRdb's version contains in-frame clones alone and is incomplete. Among 100,000 to 150,000 clones listed, approximately 94% were seen once. Worth noting for this clone: What it recognizes is unknown.

The rearrangement links TRBV29-1 to TRBJ2-3; TRBD1 might be the D (5 bases). This receptor was identified in a woman in her late teens or twenties in good health and CMV-seronegative. What was sequenced was PBMCs. CDR3 DNA sequence: TGCAGCGTTGAAGATGGGGCGGGCACAGATACGCAGTATTTT. Protein: CSVEDGAGTDTQYF.